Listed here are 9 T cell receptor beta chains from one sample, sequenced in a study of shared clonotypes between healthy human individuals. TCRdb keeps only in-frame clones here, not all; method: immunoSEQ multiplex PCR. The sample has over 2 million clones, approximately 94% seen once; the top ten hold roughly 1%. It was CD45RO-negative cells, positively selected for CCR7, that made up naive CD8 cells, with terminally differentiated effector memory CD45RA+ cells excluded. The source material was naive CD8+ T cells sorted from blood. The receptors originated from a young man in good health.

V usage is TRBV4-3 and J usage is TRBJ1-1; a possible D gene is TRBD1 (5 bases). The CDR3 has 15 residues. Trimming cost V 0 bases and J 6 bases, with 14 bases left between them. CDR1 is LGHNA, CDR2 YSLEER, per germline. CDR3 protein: CASSQDQGLTPEAFF. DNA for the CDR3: TGCGCCAGCAGCCAAGATCAGGGTCTTACTCCTGAAGCTTTCTTT.

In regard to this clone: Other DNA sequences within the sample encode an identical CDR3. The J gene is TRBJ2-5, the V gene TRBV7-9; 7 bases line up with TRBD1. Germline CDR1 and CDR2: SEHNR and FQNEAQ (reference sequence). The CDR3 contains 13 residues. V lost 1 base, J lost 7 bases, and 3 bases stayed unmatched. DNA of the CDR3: TGTGCCAGCAGCTTAGAAGGGGGCGGGACCCAGTACTTC. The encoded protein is CASSLEGGGTQYF.

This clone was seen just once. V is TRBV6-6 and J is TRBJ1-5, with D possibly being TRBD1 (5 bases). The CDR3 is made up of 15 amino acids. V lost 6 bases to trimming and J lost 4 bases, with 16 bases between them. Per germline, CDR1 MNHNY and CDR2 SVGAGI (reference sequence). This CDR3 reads CASSLRARWNQPQHF. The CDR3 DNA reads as TGTGCCAGCAGCCTCAGGGCCCGGTGGAATCAGCCCCAGCATTTT.

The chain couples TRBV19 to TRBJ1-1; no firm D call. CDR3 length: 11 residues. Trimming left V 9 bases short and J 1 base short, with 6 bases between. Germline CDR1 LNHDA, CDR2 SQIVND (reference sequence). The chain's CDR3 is CASETNTEAFF. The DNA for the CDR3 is TGTGCCAGCGAAACGAACACTGAAGCTTTCTTT. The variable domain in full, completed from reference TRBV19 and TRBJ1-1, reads DGGITQSPKYLFRKEGQNVTLSCEQNLNHDAMYWYRQDPGQGLRLIYYSQIVNDFQKGDIAEGYSVSREKKESFPLTVTSAQKNPTAFYLCASETNTEAFFGQGTRLTVV.

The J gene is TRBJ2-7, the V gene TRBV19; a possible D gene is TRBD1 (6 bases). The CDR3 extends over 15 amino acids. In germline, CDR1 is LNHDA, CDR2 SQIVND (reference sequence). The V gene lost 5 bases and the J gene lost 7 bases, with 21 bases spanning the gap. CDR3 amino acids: CASSLTTGAMGEQYF. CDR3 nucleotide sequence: TGTGCCAGTAGTCTAACGACAGGCGCAATGGGGGAGCAGTACTTC.

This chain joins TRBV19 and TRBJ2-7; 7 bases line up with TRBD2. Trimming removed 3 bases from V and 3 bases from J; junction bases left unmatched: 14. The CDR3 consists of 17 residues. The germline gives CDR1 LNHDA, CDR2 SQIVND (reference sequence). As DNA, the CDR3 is TGTGCCAGTAGTATCGAGGACTTAGCGGGCGGACTCTACGAGCAGTACTTC. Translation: CASSIEDLAGGLYEQYF.

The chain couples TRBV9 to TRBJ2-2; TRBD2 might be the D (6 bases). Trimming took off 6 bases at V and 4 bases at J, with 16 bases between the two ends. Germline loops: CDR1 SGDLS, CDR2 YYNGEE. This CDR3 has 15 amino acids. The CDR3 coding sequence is TGTGCCAGCACCGGGGGATGGGGAGGCACCGGGGAGCTGTTTTTT. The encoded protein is CASTGGWGGTGELFF.

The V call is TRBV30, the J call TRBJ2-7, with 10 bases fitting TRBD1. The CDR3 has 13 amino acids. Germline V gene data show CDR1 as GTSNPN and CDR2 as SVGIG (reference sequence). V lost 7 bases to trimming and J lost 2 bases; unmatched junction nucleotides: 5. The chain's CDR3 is CASRDRGAYEQYF. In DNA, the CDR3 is TGTGCCTCCCGGGACAGGGGCGCCTACGAGCAGTACTTC.

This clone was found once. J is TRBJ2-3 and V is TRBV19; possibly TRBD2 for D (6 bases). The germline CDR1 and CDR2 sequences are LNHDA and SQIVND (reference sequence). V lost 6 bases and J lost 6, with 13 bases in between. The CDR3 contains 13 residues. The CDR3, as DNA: TGTGCCAGTAGCGGAGGGGTGGCTGATACGCAGTATTTT. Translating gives CASSGGVADTQYF.